Here is one TCR beta chain with its context. It lacks a known antigen. The sample holds no much larger clone one base away, and base qualities are not on file. This record belongs to a study of blood T cell repertoires in COVID-19 (TCRdb year 2020). Context from the whole study: Samples from collaborators originated in the United States, Italy and Spain and spanned both the acute and convalescent phases of COVID-19. The repertoires were released in a freely available public database meant as a resource for research on the immune response to SARS-CoV-2. Sample metadata almost always included a de-identified subject ID, COVID-19 status, age in years and sex. The samples were drawn from the first 160 participants of the ongoing ImmuneRACE study and from 1,254 subjects provided by 6 global collaborators. The prospective study material was composed of cDNA or gDNA derived from T cells, B-cell-depleted T cells, or PBMCs. Subjects who had been exposed to COVID-19, were actively infected with it, or had recovered from it provided the deeply sampled blood TCRbeta repertoires that made up the dataset. Where available, HLA class I and class II types were obtained from metadata supplied by the sample provider rather than from assay-based typing. Here is what the overall study found, with its caveats: The amount of clinical and demographic metadata varied by source and participant and was provided uncurated.

Participants in the prospective study were enrolled through a virtual design, were aged about 18 to 90 years, and lived in approximately 24 United States geographic areas. Cohort assignment in the prospective study relied on participant-reported clinical history from a screening survey and a study questionnaire. Recovered participants in ImmuneRACE Cohort 3 were defined as having two consecutive negative NP/OP PCR tests, clearance from a healthcare professional, or resolution of symptoms. Each participant in the prospective study had whole blood, serum and a nasopharyngeal or oropharyngeal swab collected by mobile phlebotomists. Additional blood draws and questionnaires over an approximately two-month period could optionally be provided by prospective study participants. Before DNA extraction, blood samples from the prospective study were shipped at room temperature or frozen. TCRbeta CDR3 regions were amplified from genomic DNA using the immunoSEQ Assay, a bias-controlled multiplex PCR. On the study's bioinformatics: The number of nucleated cells in each sample was estimated by amplification of reference gene primers within the assay. To quantify the absolute abundance of each unique TCRbeta CDR3 rearrangement, sequence reads were collapsed and filtered. For each sample, productive Simpson clonality was calculated by taking the square root of Simpson's diversity index across productive rearrangements. The table was pulled from immuneACCESS by TCRdb, which kept in-frame rearrangements only. Such tables lose some clones; where checked, under half of the loss comes from unresolved V genes, and the rest has no known cause. The V and J calls and clone size were taken over from that table, and D and trimming were inferred from the DNA. The sample table holds around 200,000 clones, of which approximately 81% were seen once. The top ten clonotypes cover around 20% of the sample.

Material: PBMCs or T cells enriched from blood (not recorded which). This TCR was sampled from a man aged 35 to 55 who had recovered from COVID-19.

The DNA is TGTGCCAGCAGTTACGGGGGGGGCAAACAAGAGACCCAGTACTTC. Its translation reads: CASSYGGGKQETQYF. This chain is built from TRBV6-5 and TRBJ2-5; the best D guess is TRBD2, with 7 bases matching. CDR1 and CDR2 were assigned from the germline V gene as MNHEY and SVGAGI. Reading from cysteine to phenylalanine, the CDR3 counts 15 amino acids. The DNA shown is the 45-base CDR3, in frame from base 1. V was cut back by 2 bases and J by 2 bases, leaving a gap of 12 bases between them.